Following are 17 T cell receptor beta chains from one sample sequenced in a study of CD8+CD57+ T cells in acquired aplastic anemia. The TCR beta profiling, which covered VDJ combination and CDR3 sequence, was carried out using genomic DNA as the template. From the reads, TCRdb called clonotypes with MiXCR, one entry per CDR3 protein. There are about 270,000 distinct CDR3 sequences in the sample; approximately 57% occur only once, and approximately 8% lies in the top ten. The specimen sequenced was sorted CD4+, CD8+, or CD8+CD57+ T cells (not recorded which) from PBMCs. The receptors originated from a human donor with severe aplastic anemia or a healthy control (not recorded which).

The chain joins TRBV29-1 to TRBJ2-5; no firm D call. V lost 3 bases and J lost 5, with 10 bases in between. The CDR3 contains 12 residues. The germline CDR1 and CDR2 sequences are SQVTM and ANQGSEA. CDR3 protein: CSVDAAGETQYF. The CDR3 DNA is TGCAGCGTTGATGCTGCCGGGGAGACCCAGTACTTC.

The V gene is TRBV12-3 or TRBV12-4, the J gene TRBJ1-2; D is ambiguous. The CDR3 has 16 residues. Trimming pared 7 bases from V and 7 bases from J, leaving 25 bases between. The CDR3 protein is CASTRSMGFSTGGYTF. The CDR3 DNA reads as TGTGCCAGCACGCGCTCAATGGGGTTCTCCACTGGTGGCTACACCTTC.

This sequence joins TRBV5-8 and TRBJ2-7; 11 bases are shared with TRBD1. Germline loops: CDR1 SGHTS, CDR2 YDEGEE. The trim removed 5 bases at V and 3 bases at J, leaving 10 bases unmatched. The CDR3 covers 16 residues. The CDR3 protein is CASSWYGTGGIYEQYF. CDR3 DNA sequence: TGTGCCAGCAGTTGGTATGGGACAGGGGGGATCTACGAGCAGTACTTC.

As regards this clonotype: A read error may explain this, as a much larger clone is one base away. V usage is TRBV6-2 or TRBV6-3 and J usage is TRBJ2-5; D possibly corresponds to TRBD2 (6 bases). Per the germline V gene, CDR1 is MNHEY and CDR2 is SVGEGT. Trimming cost V 8 bases and J 5 bases, with 21 bases left between them. The CDR3 length is 15 residues. The CDR3 region has the DNA TGTGCCAGCGGGGGGTTTGGAAGGGTTTACGAGACCCAGTACTTC. Translating it yields CASGGFGRVYETQYF.

The chain recombines TRBV3-1 with TRBJ1-1; 10 nucleotides agree with TRBD1. Germline lookup yields CDR1 LGHDT and CDR2 YNNKEL (reference sequence). This CDR3 has 17 residues. After removal of 0 bases from V and 3 bases from J, the junction contained 7 bases not matched to a gene. The CDR3: CASSQEWGTGAYTEAFF. In DNA form, the CDR3 reads TGTGCCAGCAGCCAAGAATGGGGGACAGGGGCCTACACTGAAGCTTTCTTT.

The chain carries TRBV2 and TRBJ1-2; 11 positions agree with TRBD1. The germline V gene encodes CDR1 SNHLY and CDR2 FYNNEI. The CDR3 spans 14 residues. Trimming took 9 bases from V and 4 from J; bases not matched to a gene: 7. The CDR3 DNA follows: TGTGCCAGTAGGGACAGGGGGTTGTTCTATGGCTACACCTTC. Protein: CASRDRGLFYGYTF.

V usage is TRBV5-5 and J usage is TRBJ2-7; 16 nucleotides line up with TRBD2. Germline V gene data show CDR1 as SGHKS and CDR2 as YYEKEE (reference sequence). The CDR3 consists of 15 residues. The J segment lost 7 bases and the V segment lost 4 bases, leaving 5 bases of the junction unmatched. CDR3 nucleotide sequence: TGTGCCAGCAGCCCGGGACTAGCGGGGGGGCGGGAGCAGTACTTC. Translation: CASSPGLAGGREQYF.

As for this clonotype: Just one base apart from a much larger clone, this may be a read error. V usage is TRBV6-4 and J usage is TRBJ2-3; unclear D gene. There are 14 residues in the CDR3. The germline V gene encodes CDR1 MRHNA and CDR2 SNTAGT. CDR3 sequence reads: CANSVWAGTDTQYF. DNA for the CDR3: TGTGCCAACAGTGTTTGGGCAGGCACAGATACGCAGTATTTT.

The chain employs TRBV9 and TRBJ2-1; D might be TRBD2 (6 bases). The V end lost 4 bases, the J end lost 10 bases, and 21 bases lay between the germline ends. This CDR3 has 15 amino acids. The germline CDR1 and CDR2 sequences are SGDLS and YYNGEE. CDR3 amino acids: CASSSGRGAGGEQFF. CDR3 DNA sequence: TGTGCCAGCAGCTCGGGGCGGGGAGCCGGTGGGGAGCAGTTCTTC.

This clonotype was picked up many times. The chain is built from TRBV11-2 and TRBJ2-3; 7 bases are shared with TRBD1. The CDR3 is 16 residues long. V lost 5 bases, J lost 3 bases, and 11 bases stayed unmatched. Per the germline V gene, CDR1 is SGHAT and CDR2 is FQNNGV. The CDR3 nucleotides read TGTGCCAGCAGCCTACGACAGGGAGAAGGGACAGATACGCAGTATTTT. It codes for CASSLRQGEGTDTQYF.

This clonotype has ten or more counts. J is TRBJ1-5 and V is TRBV10-3; D remains ambiguous. The CDR3 runs to 14 residues. Germline lookup yields CDR1 ENHRY and CDR2 SYGVKD. V shed 4 bases and J shed 4 bases, with 11 bases lying between them. The CDR3 DNA reads as TGTGCCATCAGTGCAAGTCGAGATAATCAGCCCCAGCATTTT. Residues: CAISASRDNQPQHF.

Turning to this clonotype: A much bigger clone sits one base away, suggesting this may be a read error. The rearrangement links TRBV27 to TRBJ2-7; 9 bases are a match to TRBD2. Germline V CDR1 and CDR2: MNHEY, SMNVEV (reference sequence). CDR3 length equals 14 residues. This chain's CDR3 is CASSLSGLASEHYF. For the CDR3, the DNA is TGTGCCAGCAGTTTATCGGGACTAGCAAGCGAGCATTACTTC.

Ten or more counts support this clonotype. J is TRBJ2-3 and V is TRBV29-1, with 12 positions matching TRBD2. V shed 2 bases and J 1 base; nucleotides not matched to a gene: 7. Per the germline V gene, CDR1 is SQVTM and CDR2 is ANQGSEA. This CDR3 has 17 amino acids. CDR3 coding DNA: TGCAGCGTTGAACGTCCAGGACTAGCGGGGCGCACAGATACGCAGTATTTT. This gives the protein CSVERPGLAGRTDTQYF.

The V gene is TRBV2, the J gene TRBJ2-7, with 9 bases identical to TRBD2. V dropped 6 bases and J dropped 0; count of bases not matched to a gene: 3. CDR1 and CDR2 (germline): SNHLY, FYNNEI. The length of the CDR3 is 14 residues. CDR3 DNA sequence: TGTGCCAGCAGAAGCGGGGGGCCCTCCTACGAGCAGTACTTC. Amino acid sequence: CASRSGGPSYEQYF.

This clonotype was counted many times. This chain uses TRBV2 with TRBJ1-4; D not certain. The CDR3 runs 14 residues. Germline CDR1 is SNHLY and CDR2 is FYNNEI. Between the trimmed V and J ends, which lost 5 bases and 8 bases, there was a span of 15 bases. The CDR3 region is CASSRDVSGEKLFF. Written as DNA, the CDR3 is TGTGCCAGCAGTCGTGACGTGTCCGGCGAAAAACTGTTTTTT.

This clonotype has a count of ten or more. The chain links TRBV6-5 to TRBJ1-4; D not certain. The CDR3 extends over 15 amino acids. Per the germline V gene, CDR1 is MNHEY and CDR2 is SVGAGI. The ends were cut back, 0 bases at V and 5 bases at J, with 10 bases in the middle. In nucleotides, the CDR3 is TGTGCCAGCAGTTACTCGACGGGCTTAAATGAAAAACTGTTTTTT. Its protein product is CASSYSTGLNEKLFF.

V and J are TRBV15 and TRBJ2-5, with D tentatively TRBD1 or TRBD2 (5 bases each). Trimming pared 5 bases from V and 2 bases from J, leaving 12 bases between. The CDR3 has 14 residues. In germline, CDR1 is LNHNV, CDR2 YYDKDF (reference sequence). The CDR3 sequence is CATSGDGIQETQYF. In DNA, the CDR3 is TGTGCCACCAGCGGGGACGGGATACAAGAGACCCAGTACTTC.